These T cell receptor beta chains were read from a single sample in a study of breast tumors, draining lymph nodes, adjacent tissues. TCRdb recomputed calls from the multiplex PCR reads with MiXCR, one row per CDR3 protein. The sample includes roughly 70,000 distinct CDR3 sequences, 43% of them seen just once. Sequencing was done on a sample of breast tumor tissue. The receptor set was obtained from a female donor with breast cancer. Some clones in this sample may be carry-over from other donors' samples. Both conserved end residues are part of each CDR3. The order of the fields is D gene, V gene, CDR3 length, clone size, J gene, CDR3 protein, CDR3 DNA. The D gene is left open where the match is weak. Clone size is given for some rows only: seen once, a few or many times, or a class if the clone is expanded.

>NA|TRBV7-2|13|few|TRBJ1-2
CASSLVGGGGYTF
TGTGCCAGCAGCCTCGTGGGGGGGGGTGGCTACACCTTC
>NA|TRBV2|14|many|TRBJ1-2
CASSEMWPSGGYTF
TGTGCCAGCAGTGAGATGTGGCCGTCGGGTGGCTACACCTTC
>NA|TRBV7-7|19|NA|TRBJ1-6
CASSNTQGPKNSYNSPLHF
TGTGCTAGCAGCAATACACAGGGACCGAAGAACTCCTATAATTCACCCCTCCACTTT
>TRBD2|TRBV29-1|16|large|TRBJ2-1
CSVEVAGGPSYNEQFF
TGCAGCGTTGAAGTAGCGGGGGGGCCCTCGTACAATGAGCAGTTCTTC
>NA|TRBV3-1|17|many|TRBJ2-3
CASSQYSRTVSSDTQYF
TGTGCCAGCAGCCAATACTCGCGGACAGTCTCAAGCGATACGCAGTATTTT
>TRBD1|TRBV7-9|14|NA|TRBJ2-1
CASSFPYRGTEQFF
TGTGCCAGCAGCTTTCCTTACAGGGGAACTGAGCAGTTCTTC
>NA|TRBV12-3/TRBV12-4|13|many|TRBJ1-6
CASRAGTYSPLHF
TGTGCCAGCAGAGCCGGGACCTATTCACCCCTCCACTTT
>NA|TRBV5-8|16|many|TRBJ2-2
CASSPDSNPITGELFF
TGTGCCAGCAGCCCGGACTCGAACCCGATTACCGGGGAGCTGTTTTTT
>NA|TRBV7-8|12|NA|TRBJ2-2
CASSGGDRELFF
TGTGCCAGCAGCGGGGGGGACAGGGAGCTGTTTTTT
>TRBD1|TRBV13|15|NA|TRBJ2-5
CASSLGTGPRETQYF
TGTGCCAGCAGCTTAGGGACAGGGCCACGGGAGACCCAGTACTTC
>NA|TRBV20-1|13|NA|TRBJ1-3
CSATPLAGGTIYF
TGCAGTGCCACACCGCTAGCGGGAGGCACCATATATTTT
>NA|TRBV6-1|15|many|TRBJ1-6
CASSVGTPGNSPLHF
TGTGCCAGCAGTGTCGGGACACCCGGGAATTCACCCCTCCACTTT
>TRBD1|TRBV7-9|16|NA|TRBJ1-3
CASSQMDRGLGNTIYF
TGTGCCAGCAGCCAAATGGACAGGGGGCTTGGAAACACCATATATTTT
>NA|TRBV5-6|15|NA|TRBJ1-6
CASSSIGAINSPLHF
TGTGCCAGCAGCTCAATAGGGGCGATTAATTCACCCCTCCACTTT
>TRBD2|TRBV4-1|18|many|TRBJ2-1
CASSQGFPLAGFHNEQFF
TGCGCCAGCAGCCAAGGGTTCCCCCTAGCGGGGTTCCACAATGAGCAGTTCTTC
>TRBD1|TRBV9|14|many|TRBJ1-6
CASSEGQGGSPLHF
TGTGCCAGCAGTGAGGGACAGGGTGGTTCACCCCTCCACTTT
>NA|TRBV11-2|14|NA|TRBJ2-7
CASSLTQGTYEQYF
TGTGCCAGCAGCTTAACTCAGGGGACCTACGAGCAGTACTTC
>TRBD1|TRBV7-2|12|NA|TRBJ2-3
CASRRTGGTQYF
TGTGCCAGCAGAAGGACAGGGGGTACGCAGTATTTT
>TRBD1|TRBV13|14|few|TRBJ1-2
CASSLGTGENGYTF
TGTGCCAGCAGCTTAGGGACAGGGGAGAATGGCTACACCTTC
>NA|TRBV12-3/TRBV12-4|13|medium-sized|TRBJ2-7
CASSAGIVYEQYF
TGTGCCAGCAGCGCCGGGATAGTCTACGAGCAGTACTTC
>TRBD1|TRBV19|15|many|TRBJ1-3
CASSRDRGSGNTIYF
TGTGCCAGTAGCCGCGACAGGGGAAGTGGAAACACCATATATTTT
>TRBD2|TRBV20-1|13|many|TRBJ2-1
CSAMTSGRNEQFF
TGCAGTGCTATGACTAGCGGGAGAAATGAGCAGTTCTTC
>NA|TRBV19|14|NA|TRBJ2-3
CASSIIGDTDTQYF
TGTGCCAGTAGTATAATCGGGGACACAGATACGCAGTATTTT
>NA|TRBV7-2|13|once|TRBJ2-5
CASSSTNQETQYF
TGTGCCAGCAGCTCGACTAACCAAGAGACCCAGTACTTC
>TRBD1|TRBV29-1|16|NA|TRBJ1-2
CSVTYWDRGADYGYTF
TGCAGCGTTACCTATTGGGACAGGGGCGCGGACTATGGCTACACCTTC
>TRBD2|TRBV7-3|17|many|TRBJ2-1
CASSPLPRGSSYNEQFF
TGTGCCAGCAGCCCGCTGCCGCGGGGGAGCTCCTACAATGAGCAGTTCTTC
>TRBD1|TRBV20-1|14|many|TRBJ1-1
CSARGQGDTLSAFF
TGCAGTGCAAGAGGACAGGGGGATACTCTTTCGGCTTTCTTT
>NA|TRBV27|14|many|TRBJ2-7
CASSFKASSYEQYF
TGTGCCAGCAGTTTTAAGGCGAGCTCCTACGAGCAGTACTTC